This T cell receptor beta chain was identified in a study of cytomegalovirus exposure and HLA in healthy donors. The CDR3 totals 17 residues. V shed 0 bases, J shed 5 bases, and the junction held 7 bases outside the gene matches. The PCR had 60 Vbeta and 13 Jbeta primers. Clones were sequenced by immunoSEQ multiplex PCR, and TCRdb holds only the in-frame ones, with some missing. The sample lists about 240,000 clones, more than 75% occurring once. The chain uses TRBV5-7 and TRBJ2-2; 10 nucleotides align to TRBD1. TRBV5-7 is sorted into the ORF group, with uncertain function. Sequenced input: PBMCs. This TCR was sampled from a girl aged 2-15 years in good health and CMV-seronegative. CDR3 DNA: TGTGCCAGCAGCTTGGATGGACAGGGGGAGCCTACCGGGGAGCTGTTTTTT. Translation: CASSLDGQGEPTGELFF.